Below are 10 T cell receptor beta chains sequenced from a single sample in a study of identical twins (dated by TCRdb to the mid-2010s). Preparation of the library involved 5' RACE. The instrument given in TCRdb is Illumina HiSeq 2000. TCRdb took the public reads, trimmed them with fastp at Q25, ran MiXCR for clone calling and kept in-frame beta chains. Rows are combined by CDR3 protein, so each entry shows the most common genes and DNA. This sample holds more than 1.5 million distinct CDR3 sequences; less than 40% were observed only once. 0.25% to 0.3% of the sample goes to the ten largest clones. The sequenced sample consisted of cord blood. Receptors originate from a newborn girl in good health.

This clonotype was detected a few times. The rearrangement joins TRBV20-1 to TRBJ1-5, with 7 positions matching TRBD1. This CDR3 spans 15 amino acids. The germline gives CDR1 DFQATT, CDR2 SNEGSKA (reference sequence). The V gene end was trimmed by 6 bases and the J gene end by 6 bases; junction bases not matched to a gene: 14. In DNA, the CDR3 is TGCAGTGCAGGGAAAGGTGACAGGGATTTTCAGCCCCAGCATTTT. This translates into CSAGKGDRDFQPQHF.

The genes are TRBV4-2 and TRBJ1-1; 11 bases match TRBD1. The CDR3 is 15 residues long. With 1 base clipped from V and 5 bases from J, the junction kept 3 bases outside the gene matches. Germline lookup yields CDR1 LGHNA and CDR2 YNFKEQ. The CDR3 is CASSQADRGRTEAFF. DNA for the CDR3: TGTGCCAGCAGCCAAGCGGACAGGGGGCGAACTGAAGCTTTCTTT.

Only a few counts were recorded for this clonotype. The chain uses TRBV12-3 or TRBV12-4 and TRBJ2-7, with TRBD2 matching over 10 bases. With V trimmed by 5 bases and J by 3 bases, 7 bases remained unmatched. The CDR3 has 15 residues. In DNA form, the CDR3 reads TGTGCCAGCAGTGCACCCGGGACTAGCGTCTACGAGCAGTACTTC. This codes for CASSAPGTSVYEQYF.

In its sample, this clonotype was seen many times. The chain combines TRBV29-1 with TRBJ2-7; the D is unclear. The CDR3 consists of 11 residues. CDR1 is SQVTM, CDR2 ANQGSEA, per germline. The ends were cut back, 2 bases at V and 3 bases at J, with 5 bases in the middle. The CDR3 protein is CSVENNYEQYF. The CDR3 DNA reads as TGCAGCGTTGAAAACAACTACGAGCAGTACTTC.

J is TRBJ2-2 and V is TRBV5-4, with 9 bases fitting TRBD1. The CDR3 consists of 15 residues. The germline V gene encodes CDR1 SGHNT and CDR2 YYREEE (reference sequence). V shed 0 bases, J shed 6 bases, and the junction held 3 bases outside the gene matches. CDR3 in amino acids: CASSLEQGAAGELFF. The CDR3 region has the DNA TGTGCCAGCAGCTTGGAACAGGGGGCCGCCGGGGAGCTGTTTTTT.

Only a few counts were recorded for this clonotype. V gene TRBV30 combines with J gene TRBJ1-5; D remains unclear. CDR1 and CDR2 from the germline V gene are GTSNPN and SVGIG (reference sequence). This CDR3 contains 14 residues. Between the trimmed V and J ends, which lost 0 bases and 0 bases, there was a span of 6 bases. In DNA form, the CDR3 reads TGTGCCTGGAGTGTGGCATATAGCAATCAGCCCCAGCATTTT. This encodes CAWSVAYSNQPQHF.

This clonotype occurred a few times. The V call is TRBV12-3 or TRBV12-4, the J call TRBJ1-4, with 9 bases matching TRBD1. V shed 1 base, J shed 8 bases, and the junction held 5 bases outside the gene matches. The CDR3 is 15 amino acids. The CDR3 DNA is TGTGCCAGCAGTTTAGAACAGGGGGCTGGGGAAAAACTGTTTTTT. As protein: CASSLEQGAGEKLFF.

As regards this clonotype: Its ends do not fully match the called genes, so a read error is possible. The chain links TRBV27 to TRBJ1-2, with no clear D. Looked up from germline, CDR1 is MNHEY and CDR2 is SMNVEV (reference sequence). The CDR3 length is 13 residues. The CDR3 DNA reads TGTGCCCGCAGTCCCTGTGGCCCCTATGGCTACACCTTC. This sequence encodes CARSPCGPYGYTF.

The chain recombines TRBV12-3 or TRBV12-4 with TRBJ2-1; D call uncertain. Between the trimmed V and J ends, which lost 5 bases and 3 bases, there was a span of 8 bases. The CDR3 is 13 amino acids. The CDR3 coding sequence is TGTGCCAGCAGTACCCAAGACTACAATGAGCAGTTCTTC. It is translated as CASSTQDYNEQFF.

The CDR3 here is CASSPSRARNRSNQPQHF. CDR3 nucleotides: TGTGCCAGCAGTCCCTCGCGGGCCCGGAATAGGAGCAATCAGCCCCAGCATTTT. The gene calls are TRBV28 and TRBJ1-5; no reliable D call. CDR1 is MDHEN and CDR2 is SYDVKM in the germline V gene. The CDR3 consists of 18 residues. Between the trimmed V and J ends, which lost 5 bases and 1 base, there was a span of 21 bases.